In this sample, the clone carrying this T cell receptor beta chain turned up once. The data were obtained in a study of blood T cell repertoires in COVID-19. The V end was cut by 4 bases, the J end by 3 bases, with 4 bases between. The CDR3 runs to 11 residues. Germline CDR1 SGHVS, CDR2 FQNEAQ. Produced via immunoSEQ multiplex PCR; TCRdb's table is partial and in-frame only. The sample carries about 320,000 clones, roughly 90% recorded once. The chain joins TRBV7-8 to TRBJ2-7, with D uncertain. This TCR was sampled from a man in his 60s who had recovered from COVID-19. The sequencing input was PBMCs or T cells enriched from blood (not recorded which). The CDR3 loop is CASSSYYEQYF. Written as DNA, the CDR3 is TGTGCCAGCAGCTCTTACTACGAGCAGTACTTC.